This T cell receptor beta chain is from a study of CD8 T cells in Susac syndrome. Only one count was recorded for this clonotype. This CDR3 comprises 15 residues. Germline V gives CDR1 MGHDK, CDR2 SYGVNS. Germline trimming cut 3 bases from V and 7 bases from J; bases unmatched to any gene: 9. Random hexamers were used to reverse transcribe the RNA input (about 0.5 to 1 ug). The method of amplification for TCR beta CDR3 was immunoSEQ multiplex PCR, covering 54 Vbeta and 13 Jbeta. TCRdb re-analysed the immunoSEQ multiplex PCR reads in MiXCR, keeping a single row per CDR3 protein. Here the sample spans approximately 150,000 distinct CDR3 sequences, 75% to 90% being singletons. CD8+ and CD4+ blood T cells underwent TCR beta sequencing. Included as multiple sclerosis controls were treatment-naive patients who had stable or active relapsing-remitting disease. TEMRA cells were FACS-enriched, while CD8+ and CD4+ T cells were negatively isolated.

This receptor was identified in a human donor with multiple sclerosis. V usage is TRBV25-1 and J usage is TRBJ1-1, with 9 bases identical to TRBD1. Sequences were obtained from CD8+ T cells from PBMCs. The CDR3 sequence is CASSDGTGQIHEAFF. In DNA form, the CDR3 reads TGTGCCAGCAGTGATGGGACAGGGCAGATACATGAAGCTTTCTTT.